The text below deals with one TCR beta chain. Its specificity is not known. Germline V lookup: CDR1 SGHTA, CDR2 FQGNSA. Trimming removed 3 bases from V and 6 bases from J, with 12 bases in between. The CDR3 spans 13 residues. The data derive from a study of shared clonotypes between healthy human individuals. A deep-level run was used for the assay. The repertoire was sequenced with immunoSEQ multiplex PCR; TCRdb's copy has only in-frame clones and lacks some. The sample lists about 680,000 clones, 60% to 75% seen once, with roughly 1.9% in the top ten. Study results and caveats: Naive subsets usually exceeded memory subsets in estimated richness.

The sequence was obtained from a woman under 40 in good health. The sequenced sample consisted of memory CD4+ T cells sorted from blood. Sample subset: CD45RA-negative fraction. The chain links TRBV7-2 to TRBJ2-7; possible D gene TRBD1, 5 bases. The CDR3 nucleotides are TGTGCCAGCAGCTTGTCAGGGAACATCGAGCAGTACTTC. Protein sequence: CASSLSGNIEQYF. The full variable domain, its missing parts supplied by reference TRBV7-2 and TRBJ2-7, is GAGVSQSPSNKVTEKGKDVELRCDPISGHTALYWYRQSLGQGLEFLIYFQGNSAPDKSGLPSDRFSAERTGGSVSTLTIQRTQQEDSAVYLCASSLSGNIEQYFGPGTRLTVT.